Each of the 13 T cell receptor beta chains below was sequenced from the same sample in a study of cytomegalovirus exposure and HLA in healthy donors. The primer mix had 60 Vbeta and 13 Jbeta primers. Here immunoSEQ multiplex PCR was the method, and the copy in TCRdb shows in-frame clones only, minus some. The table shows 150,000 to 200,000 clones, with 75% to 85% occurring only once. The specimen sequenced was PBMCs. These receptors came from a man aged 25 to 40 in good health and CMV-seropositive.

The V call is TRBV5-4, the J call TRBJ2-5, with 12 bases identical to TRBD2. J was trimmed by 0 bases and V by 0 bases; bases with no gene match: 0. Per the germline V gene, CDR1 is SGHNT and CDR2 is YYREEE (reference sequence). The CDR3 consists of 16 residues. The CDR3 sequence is CASSLGLAGDQETQYF. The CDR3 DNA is TGTGCCAGCAGCTTGGGACTAGCGGGGGACCAAGAGACCCAGTACTTC.

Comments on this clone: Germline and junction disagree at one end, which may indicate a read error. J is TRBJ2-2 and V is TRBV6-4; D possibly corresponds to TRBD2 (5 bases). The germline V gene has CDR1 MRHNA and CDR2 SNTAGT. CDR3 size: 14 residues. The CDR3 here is CASSDSQNTGELFF. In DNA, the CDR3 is TGTGCCAGCAGTGACAGTCAGAACACCGGGGAGCTGTTCTTT.

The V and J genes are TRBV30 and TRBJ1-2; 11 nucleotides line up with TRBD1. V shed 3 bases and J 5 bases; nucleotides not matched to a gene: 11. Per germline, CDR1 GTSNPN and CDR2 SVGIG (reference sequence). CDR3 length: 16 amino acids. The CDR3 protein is CAWRTPGGQGGYGYTF. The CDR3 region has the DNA TGTGCCTGGAGGACCCCTGGGGGACAGGGGGGTTATGGCTACACCTTC.

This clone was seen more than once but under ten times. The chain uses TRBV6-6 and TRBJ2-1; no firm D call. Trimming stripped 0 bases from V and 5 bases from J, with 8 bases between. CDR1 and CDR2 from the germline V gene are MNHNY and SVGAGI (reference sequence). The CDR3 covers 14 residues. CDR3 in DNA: TGTGCCAGCAGTTACTCGAGGCTCAACAATGAGCAGTTCTTC. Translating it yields CASSYSRLNNEQFF.

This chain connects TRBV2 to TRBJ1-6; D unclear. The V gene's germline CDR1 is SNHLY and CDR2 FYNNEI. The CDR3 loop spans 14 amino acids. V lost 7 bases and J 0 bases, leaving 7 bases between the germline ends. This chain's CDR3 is CASTISSYNSPLHF. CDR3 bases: TGTGCCAGCACTATTAGCTCCTATAATTCACCCCTCCACTTT.

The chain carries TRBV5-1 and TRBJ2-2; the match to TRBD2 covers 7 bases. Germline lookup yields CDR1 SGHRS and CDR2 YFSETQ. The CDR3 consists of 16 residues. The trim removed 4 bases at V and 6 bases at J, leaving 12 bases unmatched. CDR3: CASSPQAGSPPGELFF. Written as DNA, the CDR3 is TGCGCCAGCAGCCCGCAAGCGGGAAGCCCGCCCGGGGAGCTGTTTTTT. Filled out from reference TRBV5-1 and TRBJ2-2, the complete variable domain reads KAGVTQTPRYLIKTRGQQVTLSCSPISGHRSVSWYQQTPGQGLQFLFEYFSETQRNKGNFPGRFSGRQFSNSRSEMNVSTLELGDSALYLCASSPQAGSPPGELFFGEGSRLTVL.

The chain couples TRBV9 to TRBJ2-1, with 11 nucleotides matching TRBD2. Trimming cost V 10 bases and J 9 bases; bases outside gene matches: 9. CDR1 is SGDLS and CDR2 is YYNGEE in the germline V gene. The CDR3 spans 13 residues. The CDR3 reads CASDSGGAGEQFF. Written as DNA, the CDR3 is TGTGCCTCTGATAGCGGGGGGGCAGGTGAGCAGTTCTTC.

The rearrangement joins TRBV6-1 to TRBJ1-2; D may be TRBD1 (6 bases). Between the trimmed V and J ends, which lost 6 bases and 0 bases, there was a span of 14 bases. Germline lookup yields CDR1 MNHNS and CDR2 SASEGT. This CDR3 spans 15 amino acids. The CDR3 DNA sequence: TGTGCCAGCAGGCCAGGGGAAGAAGCTAACTATGGCTACACCTTC. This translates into CASRPGEEANYGYTF.

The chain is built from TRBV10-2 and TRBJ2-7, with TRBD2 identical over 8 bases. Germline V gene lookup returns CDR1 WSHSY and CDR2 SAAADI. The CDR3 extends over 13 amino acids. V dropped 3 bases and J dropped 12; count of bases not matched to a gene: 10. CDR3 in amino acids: CASSEQSSGRPYF. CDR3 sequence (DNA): TGCGCCAGCAGTGAACAGTCTAGCGGGCGACCGTACTTC.

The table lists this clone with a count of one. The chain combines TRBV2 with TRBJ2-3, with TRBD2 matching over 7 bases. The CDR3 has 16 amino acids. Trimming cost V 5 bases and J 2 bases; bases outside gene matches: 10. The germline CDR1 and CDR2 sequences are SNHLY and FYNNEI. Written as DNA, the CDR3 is TGTGCCAGCAGTTCCGAGCGGGGATACAACACAGATACGCAGTATTTT. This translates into CASSSERGYNTDTQYF.

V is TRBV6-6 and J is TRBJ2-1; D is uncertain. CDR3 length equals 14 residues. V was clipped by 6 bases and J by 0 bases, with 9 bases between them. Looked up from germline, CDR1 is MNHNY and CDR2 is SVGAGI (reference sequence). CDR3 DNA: TGTGCCAGCAGGCCAGATAACTCCTACAATGAGCAGTTCTTC. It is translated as CASRPDNSYNEQFF.

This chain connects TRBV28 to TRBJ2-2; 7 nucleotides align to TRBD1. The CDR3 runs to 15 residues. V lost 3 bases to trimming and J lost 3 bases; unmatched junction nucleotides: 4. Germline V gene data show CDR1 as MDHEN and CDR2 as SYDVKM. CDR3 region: CASSFSGQDTGELFF. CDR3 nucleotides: TGTGCCAGCAGTTTCTCCGGACAGGACACCGGGGAGCTGTTTTTT.

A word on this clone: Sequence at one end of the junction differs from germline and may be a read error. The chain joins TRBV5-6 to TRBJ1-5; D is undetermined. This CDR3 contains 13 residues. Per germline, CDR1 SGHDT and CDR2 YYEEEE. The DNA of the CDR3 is TGTGCCAGCAGGGTACACCGCAATCGGCCCCAGCATTTT. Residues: CASRVHRNRPQHF.